The source of this TCR beta chain is a study of identical twins. Study results and caveats: Memory repertoires showed no such pattern, whereas abundant cord blood beta clonotypes carried fewer insertions.

This clonotype has just a few counts. Its target is not known. One entry per CDR3 protein, called by TCRdb with MiXCR from the 5' RACE reads. The data contain hundreds of thousands of distinct CDR3 sequences, 15% to 20% of them singletons. Losses at the gene ends were 1 base for V and 3 bases for J; bases not matched to a gene: 6. Germline-derived CDR1 and CDR2 are SGHRS and YFSETQ. This CDR3 has 15 amino acids. In addition, the sample was reused for a study of T cells expressing NK-cell markers. From that second work: Seven donors tested HCMV-seropositive and one tested seronegative among the eight sequenced. Sorting was restricted to alpha-beta TCR T cells by an anti-gamma-delta TCR antibody in several experiments.

The V gene is TRBV5-1, the J gene TRBJ2-7, with 8 bases lining up with TRBD1. The material sequenced was PBMCs. The clonotype was recovered from a young woman in good health. In nucleotides, the CDR3 is TGCGCCAGCAGCTTGACCCCGGGACAGGTCTACGAGCAGTACTTC. The encoded protein is CASSLTPGQVYEQYF.